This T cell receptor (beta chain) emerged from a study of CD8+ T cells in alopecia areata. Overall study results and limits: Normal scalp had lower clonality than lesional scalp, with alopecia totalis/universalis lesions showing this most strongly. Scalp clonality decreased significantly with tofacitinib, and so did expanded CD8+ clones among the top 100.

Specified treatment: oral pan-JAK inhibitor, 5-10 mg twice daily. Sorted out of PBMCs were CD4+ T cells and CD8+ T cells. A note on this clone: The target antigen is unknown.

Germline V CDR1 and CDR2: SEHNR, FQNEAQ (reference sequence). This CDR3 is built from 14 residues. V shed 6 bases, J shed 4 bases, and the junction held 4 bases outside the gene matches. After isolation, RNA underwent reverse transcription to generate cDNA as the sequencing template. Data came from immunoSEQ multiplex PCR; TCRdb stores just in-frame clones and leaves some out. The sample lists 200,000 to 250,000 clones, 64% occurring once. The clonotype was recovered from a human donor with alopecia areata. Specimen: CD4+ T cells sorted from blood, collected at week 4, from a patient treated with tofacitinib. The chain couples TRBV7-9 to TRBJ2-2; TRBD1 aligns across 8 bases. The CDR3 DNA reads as TGTGCCAGCAGGTCCCAGGGGGCCACCGGGGAGCTGTTTTTT. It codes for CASRSQGATGELFF. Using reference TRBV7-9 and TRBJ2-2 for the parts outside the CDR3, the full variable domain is DTGVSQNPRHKITKRGQNVTFRCDPISEHNRLYWYRQTLGQGPEFLTYFQNEAQLEKSRLLSDRFSAERPKGSFSTLEIQRTEQGDSAMYLCASRSQGATGELFFGEGSRLTVL.